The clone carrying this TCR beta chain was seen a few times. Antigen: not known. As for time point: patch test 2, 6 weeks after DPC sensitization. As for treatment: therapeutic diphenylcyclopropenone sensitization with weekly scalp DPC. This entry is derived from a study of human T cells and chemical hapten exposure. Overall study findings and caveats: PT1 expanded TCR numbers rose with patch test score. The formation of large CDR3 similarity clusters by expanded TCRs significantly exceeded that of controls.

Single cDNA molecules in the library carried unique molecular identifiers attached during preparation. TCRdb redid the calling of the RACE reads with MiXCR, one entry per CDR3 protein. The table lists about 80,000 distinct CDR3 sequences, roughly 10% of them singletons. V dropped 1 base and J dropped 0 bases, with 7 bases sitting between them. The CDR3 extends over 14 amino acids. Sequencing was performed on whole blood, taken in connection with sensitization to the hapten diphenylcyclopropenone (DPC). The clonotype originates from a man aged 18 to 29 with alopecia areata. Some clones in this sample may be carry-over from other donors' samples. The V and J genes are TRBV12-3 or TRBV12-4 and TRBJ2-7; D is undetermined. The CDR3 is CASSLVPGSYEQYF. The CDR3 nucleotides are TGTGCCAGCAGTTTAGTCCCGGGCTCCTACGAGCAGTACTTC.